This T cell receptor beta chain came from a study of OX40 agonist ivuxolimab in advanced cancers. Study information: Patients were treated with intravenous ivuxolimab, dosed at 0.01 to 10 mg/kg and infused every 2 weeks.

Sequencing used immunoSEQ multiplex PCR; TCRdb keeps in-frame clones, though not all of them. The table includes approximately 74,000 clones, 90% detected once. Study-wide results and caveats: Doses of 0.1 to 3.0 mg/kg were accompanied by clonal expansion of CD4+ and CD8+ blood T cells by week 6.

Comment on this clone: What it binds is not known.

The V end was cut by 3 bases, the J end by 0 bases, with 9 bases between. Germline V gene data show CDR1 as KGHSH and CDR2 as LQKENI. The CDR3 contains 15 residues. No patient had autoimmune disease or received systemic immunosuppression. This TCR was sampled from an adult with an advanced solid tumor such as melanoma, head and neck, liver or kidney cancer. The chain uses TRBV18 and TRBJ1-3; D is ambiguous. The starting material was CD4+ or CD8+ T cells sorted from blood, obtained in a trial of the OX40 agonist ivuxolimab. The CDR3 nucleotides read TGTGCCAGCTCACCGAGCAGGAACTCTGGAAACACCATATATTTT. Protein sequence: CASSPSRNSGNTIYF.